This record concerns one T cell receptor (beta chain) sequence. The data were taken from a study of control samples from healthy donors and cancer patients. Germline CDR1 SNHLY, CDR2 FYNNEI. The V and J ends lost 0 bases and 9 bases, in that order; junction bases with no gene match: 11. The CDR3 runs to 18 residues. Using immunoSEQ multiplex PCR, the repertoire was profiled, and TCRdb retains in-frame clones only, with some absent. The data contain about 140,000 clones, approximately 90% of them singletons. The specimen sequenced was blood. The genes are TRBV2 and TRBJ2-3, with TRBD2 matching over 14 bases. The receptor was derived from a woman aged 25 to 39 in good health. CDR3 bases: TGTGCCAGCAGTGAAGCGACTAGCGGGAGGGAACCTATAGGGACGCAGTATTTT. It codes for CASSEATSGREPIGTQYF.